This record looks at one T cell receptor beta chain sequence and its context. This entry comes from a study of human T cells and chemical hapten exposure. Time point described: patch test 1, 2 weeks after DPC sensitization. The treatment is: therapeutic diphenylcyclopropenone sensitization with weekly scalp DPC. The authors' total RNA extraction used unfractionated whole blood. CDR3 length: 14 amino acids. Germline assignment: CDR1 DFQATT and CDR2 SNEGSKA (reference sequence). V dropped 3 bases and J dropped 3 bases, with 14 bases sitting between them. TCRdb redid the calling of the RACE reads with MiXCR, one entry per CDR3 protein. The repertoire includes under 40,000 distinct CDR3 sequences, 5.5% to 7.5% of them detected once, and about 10% sits in the top ten.

V gene TRBV20-1 combines with J gene TRBJ1-1; D is uncertain. The sequenced sample was whole blood, obtained in connection with sensitization to the hapten diphenylcyclopropenone (DPC). The sequence was collected from a woman between 25 and 40 years old with alopecia areata. Some clones in this sample may be carry-over from other donors' samples. CDR3 DNA sequence: TGCAGTGCTAGCCCTGGCGATAGACACACTGAAGCTTTCTTT. This sequence encodes CSASPGDRHTEAFF.